The subject of this entry is one T cell receptor (beta chain). The antigen remains undetermined. The data were obtained in a study of siplizumab effects on memory and regulatory T cells. The study's findings and limits: There was no confirmation of the suppressive function of proliferating Tregs from siplizumab cultures.

Germline lookup yields CDR1 SGDLS and CDR2 YYNGEE. V was shortened by 2 bases and J by 2 bases, with 16 bases between the two germline ends. This CDR3 spans 16 amino acids. Per sample, some 93,000 TCR templates were assayed. Profiling relied on immunoSEQ multiplex PCR, and the TCRdb table lists in-frame clones only, not all of them. The sample contains approximately 84,000 clones, just under 95% of which appear only once. The TCR was taken from a human donor in good health. The material sequenced was CD8+ T cells sorted from blood. The chain has TRBV9 and TRBJ2-5; a possible D gene is TRBD2 (5 bases). CDR3 DNA sequence: TGTGCCAGCAGCGTCCTTGGCGGGTATAATCAAGAGACCCAGTACTTC. Amino acid sequence: CASSVLGGYNQETQYF.